Detailed here is one T cell receptor beta chain. The data are from a study of blood T cell repertoires in COVID-19. Turning to the study itself: Sites in the United States, Italy and Spain provided acute and convalescent COVID-19 samples. From T cells, B-cell-depleted T cells, or PBMCs came the material, which was cDNA or gDNA.

Trimming removed 5 bases from V and 0 bases from J; junction bases left unmatched: 14. This CDR3 region has 19 residues. Germline V lookup: CDR1 LGHNA, CDR2 YSLEER. Under the authors' procedure: Reference gene primers were amplified, and this amplification served to estimate nucleated cell counts. Clones were read by immunoSEQ multiplex PCR, and TCRdb kept only the in-frame ones, dropping some. V and J calls and clone size come straight from that table; D and trimming were deduced from the DNA. The table has about 90,000 clones, approximately 86% seen once; the top ten hold approximately 1.2%. The TCR was taken from a man of 80 years or more with active or convalescent COVID-19. The chain combines TRBV4-3 with TRBJ2-1; 9 nucleotides align to TRBD2. The material sequenced was peripheral blood. The CDR3 loop is CASSWGLAGLSSSYNEQFF. The CDR3 coding sequence is TGCGCCAGCAGCTGGGGCCTAGCGGGGTTGAGCAGCTCCTACAATGAGCAGTTCTTC.